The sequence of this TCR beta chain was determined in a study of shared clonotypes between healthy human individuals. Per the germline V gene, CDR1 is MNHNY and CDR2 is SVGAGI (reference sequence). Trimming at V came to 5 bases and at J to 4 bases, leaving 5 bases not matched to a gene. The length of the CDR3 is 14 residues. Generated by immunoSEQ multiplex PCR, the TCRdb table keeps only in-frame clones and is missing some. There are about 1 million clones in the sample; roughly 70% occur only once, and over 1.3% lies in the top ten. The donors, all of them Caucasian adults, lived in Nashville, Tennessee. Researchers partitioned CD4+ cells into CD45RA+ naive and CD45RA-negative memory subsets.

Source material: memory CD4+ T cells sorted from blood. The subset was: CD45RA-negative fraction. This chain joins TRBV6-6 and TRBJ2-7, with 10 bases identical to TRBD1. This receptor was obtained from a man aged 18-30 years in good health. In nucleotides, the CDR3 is TGTGCCAGCAGTCCGACAGGGGGCTCATACGAGCAGTACTTC. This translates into CASSPTGGSYEQYF.